This T cell receptor (beta chain) is from a study of T cell repertoires in cytomegalovirus infection. About the study: Matching HLA type and CMV infection were both indicated by public TCR beta signatures. Study-wide results and limits: Summed frequency of public TCR beta families distinguished CMV carriers with the relevant HLA. HLA-C-restricted CMV clonotypes gave the most frequent clonotype in two of eight donors.

This clonotype occurred a few times. What it recognizes is unknown. The germline gives CDR1 MGHDK, CDR2 SYGVNS. V lost 3 bases and J lost 7, with 18 bases in between. The CDR3 runs to 16 residues. TCRdb recomputed calls from the reads with MiXCR, one row per CDR3 protein. The sample records under 300,000 distinct CDR3 sequences, 9% to 15% being singletons. The clonotype was recovered from a human donor in good health (CMV status not recorded). Some clones in this sample may be carry-over from other donors' samples. Sequencing input: PBMCs. V gene TRBV25-1 combines with J gene TRBJ1-4, with TRBD1 as a possible D gene (5 bases). The CDR3 DNA is TGTGCCAGCAGTGACCGACAGCAGTGGAAAAGTGAAAAACTGTTTTTT. The encoded protein is CASSDRQQWKSEKLFF.